The 2 T cell receptor beta chains below all came from one sample that was sequenced in a study of naive and memory T cell subsets. Two oligonucleotides, mixed equimolar, formed the beta constant-region primer covering TRBC1 and TRBC2. One entry per CDR3 protein, called by TCRdb with MiXCR from the UMI-ligation and nested PCR reads. The sample records tens of thousands of distinct CDR3 sequences, roughly 14% being singletons. The material sequenced was effector memory CD4+ T cells from blood. Subset in this sample: effector memory, CD45RA- CD27-. The receptors come from a human donor in good health.

There are a few counts of this clonotype. The chain joins TRBV29-1 to TRBJ2-4, with 7 bases aligning to TRBD1. The V gene's germline CDR1 is SQVTM and CDR2 ANQGSEA. This CDR3 comprises 15 residues. V lost 6 bases to trimming and J lost 4 bases; unmatched junction nucleotides: 12. The CDR3 is CSVPATGKGKNIQYF. The CDR3 DNA sequence: TGCAGCGTCCCCGCGACAGGGAAGGGGAAAAACATTCAGTACTTC. Drawing the rest from reference TRBV29-1 and TRBJ2-4, the complete variable domain is SAVISQKPSRDICQRGTSLTIQCQVDSQVTMMFWYRQQPGQSLTLIATANQGSEATYESGFVIDKFPISRPNLTFSTLTVSNMSPEDSSIYLCSVPATGKGKNIQYFGAGTRLSVL.

The chain recombines TRBV9 with TRBJ1-1, with 12 bases identical to TRBD1. The length of the CDR3 is 16 residues. Germline assignment: CDR1 SGDLS and CDR2 YYNGEE. The trim removed 6 bases at V and 0 bases at J, leaving 6 bases unmatched. The CDR3 DNA follows: TGTGCCAGCACCGGGACAGGGGGCCCCATGAACACTGAAGCTTTCTTT. This sequence encodes CASTGTGGPMNTEAFF.